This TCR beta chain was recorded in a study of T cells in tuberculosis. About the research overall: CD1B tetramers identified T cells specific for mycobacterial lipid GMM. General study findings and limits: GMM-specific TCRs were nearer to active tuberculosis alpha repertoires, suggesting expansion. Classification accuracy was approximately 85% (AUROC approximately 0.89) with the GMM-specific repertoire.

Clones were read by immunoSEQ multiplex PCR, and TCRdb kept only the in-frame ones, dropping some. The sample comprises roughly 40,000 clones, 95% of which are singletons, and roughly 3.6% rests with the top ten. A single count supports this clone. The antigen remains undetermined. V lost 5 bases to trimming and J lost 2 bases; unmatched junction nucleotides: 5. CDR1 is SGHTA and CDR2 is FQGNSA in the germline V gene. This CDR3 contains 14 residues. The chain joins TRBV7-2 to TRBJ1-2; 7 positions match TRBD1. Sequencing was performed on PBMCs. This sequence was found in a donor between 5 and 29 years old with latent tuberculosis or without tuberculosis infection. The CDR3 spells CASSRVGQNYGYTF. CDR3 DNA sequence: TGTGCCAGCAGCCGGGTGGGACAGAACTATGGCTACACCTTC.